The present entry profiles one T cell receptor (beta chain) with its context. Its target is not known. Original processing notes: Patient CD8+ clones bigger than 1% seldom lined up with published virus-specific TCRB sequences. The repertoire was sequenced with immunoSEQ multiplex PCR; TCRdb's copy has only in-frame clones and lacks some. V, J and clone size were drawn from that table, and D and trimming were deduced from the DNA. This table has some 11,000 clones, approximately 84% appearing once. The data belong to a study of somatic mutations in cytotoxic T cells in rheumatoid arthritis. CDR1 is MDHEN and CDR2 is SYDVKM in the germline V gene. V lost 4 bases, J lost 5 bases, and 9 bases stayed unmatched. This CDR3 is built from 15 residues. Overall study results and limits: Rheumatoid arthritis patients, but not healthy controls, exhibited increasing CD8+ clonality with age. There were about an eighth of the roughly 60 patients in whom the largest CD8+ clone exceeded 20% of CD8+ cells.

CD4+ cells and CD8+ cells were each obtained through positive magnetic bead selection, and their purity was assessed by flow cytometry. This chain uses TRBV28 with TRBJ2-7, with 9 bases lining up with TRBD2. The sample comprised CD8+ T cells sorted from blood. This TCR came from a woman aged 60 to 75 with rheumatoid arthritis. CDR3 loop: CASSWSGVAGDEQYF. CDR3 nucleotide sequence: TGTGCCAGCAGTTGGTCCGGGGTAGCGGGGGACGAGCAGTACTTC.